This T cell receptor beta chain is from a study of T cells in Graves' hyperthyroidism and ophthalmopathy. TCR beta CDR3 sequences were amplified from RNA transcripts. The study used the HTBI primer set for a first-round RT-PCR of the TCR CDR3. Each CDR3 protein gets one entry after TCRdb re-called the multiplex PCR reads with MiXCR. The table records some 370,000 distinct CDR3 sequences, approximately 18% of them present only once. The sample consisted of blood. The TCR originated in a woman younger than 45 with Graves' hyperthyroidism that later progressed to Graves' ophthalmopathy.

CDR3 region: CASSPSPGTGVYYEQYF. The CDR3 DNA is TGTGCCAGCAGCCCCTCCCCGGGGACAGGGGTCTACTACGAGCAGTACTTC. This chain connects TRBV7-2 to TRBJ2-7; 10 bases are shared with TRBD1. Germline CDR1 and CDR2: SGHTA and FQGNSA. Trimming cost V 5 bases and J 3 bases; bases outside gene matches: 13. CDR3 length: 17 amino acids.